Listed here is a single T cell receptor (beta chain). What it binds is unknown. This sample stems from a study of cytomegalovirus exposure and HLA in healthy donors. Overall study context: A data release that came early held roughly 80 million unique TCRs from HLA-typed donors. Study-level findings and limits: Relative to equally common others, HLA-associated TCR beta chains showed greater clonal expansion in a later analysis. A missense DCLRE1C variant was associated with V- and J-gene trimming of TCR beta chains in a later analysis, and an independent cohort replicated the association. Available immune exposure information was restricted to CMV serostatus only.

Primers included in the PCR were 60 Vbeta and 13 Jbeta primers. Only in-frame clones appear in the TCRdb table, and some are missing; sequencing was by immunoSEQ multiplex PCR. The sample lists 150,000 to 160,000 clones; roughly three quarters were seen once. Germline CDR1 SGHDT, CDR2 YYEEEE. V was pared by 4 bases and J by 6 bases, with 10 bases of the junction left unmatched. The CDR3 contains 15 residues. The rearrangement joins TRBV5-6 to TRBJ2-1, with TRBD1 matching over 7 bases. The sample comprised PBMCs. This receptor was obtained from a man in his thirties or forties in good health and CMV-seropositive. CDR3 region: CASSPTFKGANEQFF. The CDR3 bases are TGTGCCAGCAGCCCGACATTTAAGGGGGCCAATGAGCAGTTCTTC.